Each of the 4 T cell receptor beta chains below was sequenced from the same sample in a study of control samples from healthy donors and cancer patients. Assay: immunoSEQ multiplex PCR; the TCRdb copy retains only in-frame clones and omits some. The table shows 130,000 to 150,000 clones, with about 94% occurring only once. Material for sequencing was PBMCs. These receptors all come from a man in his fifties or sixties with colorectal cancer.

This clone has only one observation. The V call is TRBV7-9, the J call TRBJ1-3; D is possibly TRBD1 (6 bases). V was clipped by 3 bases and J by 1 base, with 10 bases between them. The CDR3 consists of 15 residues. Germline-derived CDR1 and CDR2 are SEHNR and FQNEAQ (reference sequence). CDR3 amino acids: CASSFGGASGNTIYF. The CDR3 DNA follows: TGTGCCAGCAGCTTCGGGGGGGCGTCTGGAAACACCATATATTTT.

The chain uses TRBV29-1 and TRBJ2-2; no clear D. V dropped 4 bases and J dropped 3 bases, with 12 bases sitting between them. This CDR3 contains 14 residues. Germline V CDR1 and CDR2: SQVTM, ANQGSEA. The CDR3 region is CSVGRGSDTGELFF. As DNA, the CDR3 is TGCAGCGTTGGAAGAGGTTCAGACACCGGGGAGCTGTTTTTT.

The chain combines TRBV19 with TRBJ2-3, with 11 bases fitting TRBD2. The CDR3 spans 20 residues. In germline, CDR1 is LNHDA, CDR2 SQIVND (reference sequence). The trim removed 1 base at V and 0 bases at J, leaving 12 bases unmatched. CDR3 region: CASSIGPHGLAGLSTDTQYF. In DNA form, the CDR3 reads TGTGCCAGTAGTATAGGGCCCCACGGACTAGCGGGTCTCAGCACAGATACGCAGTATTTT.

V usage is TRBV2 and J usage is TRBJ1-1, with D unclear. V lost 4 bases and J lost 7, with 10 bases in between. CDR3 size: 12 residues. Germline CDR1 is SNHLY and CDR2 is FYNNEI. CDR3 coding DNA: TGTGCCAGCAGTGTTATAGGGCTTGAAGCTTTCTTT. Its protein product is CASSVIGLEAFF.